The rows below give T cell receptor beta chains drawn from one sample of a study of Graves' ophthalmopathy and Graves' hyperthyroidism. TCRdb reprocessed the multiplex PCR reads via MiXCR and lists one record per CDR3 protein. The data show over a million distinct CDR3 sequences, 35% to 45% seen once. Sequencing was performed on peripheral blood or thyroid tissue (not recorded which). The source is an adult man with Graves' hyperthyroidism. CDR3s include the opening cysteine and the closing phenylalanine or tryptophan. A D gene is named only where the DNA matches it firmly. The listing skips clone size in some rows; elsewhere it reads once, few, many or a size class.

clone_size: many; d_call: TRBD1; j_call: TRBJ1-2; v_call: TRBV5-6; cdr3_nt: TGTGCCAGCAGCTCCCTTGACAGGGTGAAAGCTAACTATGGCTACACCTTC; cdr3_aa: CASSSLDRVKANYGYTF
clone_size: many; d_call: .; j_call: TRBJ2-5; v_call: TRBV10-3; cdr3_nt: TGTGCCATCAACCAGAAAGGCCGACAAGAGACCCAGTACTTC; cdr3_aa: CAINQKGRQETQYF
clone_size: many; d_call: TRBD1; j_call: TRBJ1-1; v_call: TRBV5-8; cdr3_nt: TGTGCCAGCAGCCCCTCGGGACAGGTTGAAGCTTTCTTT; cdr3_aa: CASSPSGQVEAFF
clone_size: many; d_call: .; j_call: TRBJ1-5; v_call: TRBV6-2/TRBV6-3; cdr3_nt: TGTGCCAGCAGCCGAGGCAGTGGTCGCGGCAATCAGCCCCAGCATTTT; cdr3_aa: CASSRGSGRGNQPQHF
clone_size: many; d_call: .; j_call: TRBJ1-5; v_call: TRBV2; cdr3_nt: TGTGCCAGCAGTGACCTGCTGTCCAATCAGCCCCAGCATTTT; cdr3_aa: CASSDLLSNQPQHF
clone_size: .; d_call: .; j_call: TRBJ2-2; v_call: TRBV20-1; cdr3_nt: TGCAGTGCTAGAAACATTACAGGGAACACCGGGGAGCTGTTTTTT; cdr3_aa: CSARNITGNTGELFF
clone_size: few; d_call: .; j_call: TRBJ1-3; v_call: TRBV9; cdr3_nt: TGTGCCAGCAGCGTCCGGGACGCCGACTCTGGAAACACCATATATTTT; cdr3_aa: CASSVRDADSGNTIYF
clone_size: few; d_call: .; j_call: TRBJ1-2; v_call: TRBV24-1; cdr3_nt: TGTGCCACCAGTGACCCCCGGGACCAGCGGTTGGGCTACACCTTC; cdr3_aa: CATSDPRDQRLGYTF
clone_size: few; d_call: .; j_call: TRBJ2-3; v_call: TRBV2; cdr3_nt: TGTGCCAGCCTAGAGGAGTCTAGGACAGATACGCAGTATTTT; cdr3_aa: CASLEESRTDTQYF
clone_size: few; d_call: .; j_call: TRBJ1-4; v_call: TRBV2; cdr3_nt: TGTGCCAGCAGTGAAGATTACAGCCTAACTAATGAAAAACTGTTTTTT; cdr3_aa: CASSEDYSLTNEKLFF